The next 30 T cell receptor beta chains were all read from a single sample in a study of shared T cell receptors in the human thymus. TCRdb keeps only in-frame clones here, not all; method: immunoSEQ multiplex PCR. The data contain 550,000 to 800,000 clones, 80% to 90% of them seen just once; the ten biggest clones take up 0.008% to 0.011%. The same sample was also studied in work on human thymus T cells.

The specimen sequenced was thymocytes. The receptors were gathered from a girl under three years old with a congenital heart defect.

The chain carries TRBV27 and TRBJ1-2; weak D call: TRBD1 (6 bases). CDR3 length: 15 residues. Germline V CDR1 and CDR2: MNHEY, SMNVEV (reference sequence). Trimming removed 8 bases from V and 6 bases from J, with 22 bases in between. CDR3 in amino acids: CASQPADSPTHGYTF. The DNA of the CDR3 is TGTGCCAGCCAACCCGCGGACAGCCCAACTCATGGCTACACCTTC.

The DNA for the CDR3 is TGTGCCAGCAGCTTACCTGGTGTAGGGGCGACAATGAACACTGAAGCTTTCTTT. It codes for CASSLPGVGATMNTEAFF. V usage is TRBV5-6 and J usage is TRBJ1-1, with a weak D call TRBD1 (5 bases). There are 18 residues in the CDR3. V lost 2 bases, J lost 0 bases, and 20 bases lay in between. The germline gives CDR1 SGHDT, CDR2 YYEEEE.

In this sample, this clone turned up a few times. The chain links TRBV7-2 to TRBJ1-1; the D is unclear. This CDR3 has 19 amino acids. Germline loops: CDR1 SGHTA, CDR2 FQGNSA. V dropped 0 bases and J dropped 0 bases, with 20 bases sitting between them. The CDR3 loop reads CASSLAVRADRGMNTEAFF. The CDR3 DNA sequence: TGTGCCAGCAGCTTAGCGGTAAGGGCAGATCGAGGGATGAACACTGAAGCTTTCTTT.

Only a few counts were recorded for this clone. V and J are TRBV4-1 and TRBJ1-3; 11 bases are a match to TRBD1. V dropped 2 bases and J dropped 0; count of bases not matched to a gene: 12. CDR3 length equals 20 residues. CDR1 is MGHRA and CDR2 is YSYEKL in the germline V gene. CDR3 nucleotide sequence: TGCGCCAGCAGCCAAAAGGGACAGGGGGACCAAGTGAGCTCTGGAAACACCATATATTTT. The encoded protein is CASSQKGQGDQVSSGNTIYF.

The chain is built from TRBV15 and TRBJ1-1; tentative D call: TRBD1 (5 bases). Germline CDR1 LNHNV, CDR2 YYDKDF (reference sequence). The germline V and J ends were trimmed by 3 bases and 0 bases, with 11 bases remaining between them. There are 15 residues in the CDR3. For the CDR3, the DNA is TGTGCCACCAGCAGTGCCCCGACAGTGAACACTGAAGCTTTCTTT. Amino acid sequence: CATSSAPTVNTEAFF.

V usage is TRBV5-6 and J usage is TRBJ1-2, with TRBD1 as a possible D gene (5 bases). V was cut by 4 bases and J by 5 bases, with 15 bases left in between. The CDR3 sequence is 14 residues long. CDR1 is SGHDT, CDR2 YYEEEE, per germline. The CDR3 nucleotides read TGTGCCAGCAGCCGCGGAGGGACGGATTATGGCTACACCTTC. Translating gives CASSRGGTDYGYTF.

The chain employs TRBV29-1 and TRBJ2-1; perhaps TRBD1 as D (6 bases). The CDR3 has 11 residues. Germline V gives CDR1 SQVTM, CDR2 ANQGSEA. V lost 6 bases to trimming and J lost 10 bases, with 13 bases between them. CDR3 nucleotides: TGCAGCGTAGCGTTTGGACAGGAGCAGTTCTTC. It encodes CSVAFGQEQFF.

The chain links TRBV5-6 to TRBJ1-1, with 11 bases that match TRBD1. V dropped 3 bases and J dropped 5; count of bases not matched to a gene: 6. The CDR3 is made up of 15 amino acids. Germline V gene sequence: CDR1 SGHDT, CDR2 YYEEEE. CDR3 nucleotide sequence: TGTGCCAGCAGCTCCAGGACAGGGGGCTGGACTGAAGCTTTCTTT. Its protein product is CASSSRTGGWTEAFF.

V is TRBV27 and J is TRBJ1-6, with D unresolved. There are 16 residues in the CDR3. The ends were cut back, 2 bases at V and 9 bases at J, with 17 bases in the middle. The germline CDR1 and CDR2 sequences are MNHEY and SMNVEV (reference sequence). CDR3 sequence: CASSLVSRHFSSPLHF. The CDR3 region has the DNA TGTGCCAGCAGTTTAGTCTCCAGGCATTTTTCTTCACCCCTCCACTTT.

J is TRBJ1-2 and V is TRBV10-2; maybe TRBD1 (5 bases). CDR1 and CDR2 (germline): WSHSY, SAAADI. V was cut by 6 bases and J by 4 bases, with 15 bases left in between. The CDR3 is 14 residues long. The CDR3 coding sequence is TGCGCCAGCAGCTATCAAGGGGTTTTCTATGGCTACACCTTC. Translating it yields CASSYQGVFYGYTF.

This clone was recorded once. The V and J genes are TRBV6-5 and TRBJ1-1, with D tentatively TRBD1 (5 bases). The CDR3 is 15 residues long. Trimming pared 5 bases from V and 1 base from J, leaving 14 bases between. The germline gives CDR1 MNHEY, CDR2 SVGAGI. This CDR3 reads CASSPRDSTNTEAFF. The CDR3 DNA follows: TGTGCCAGCAGTCCCCGAGACAGCACGAACACTGAAGCTTTCTTT.

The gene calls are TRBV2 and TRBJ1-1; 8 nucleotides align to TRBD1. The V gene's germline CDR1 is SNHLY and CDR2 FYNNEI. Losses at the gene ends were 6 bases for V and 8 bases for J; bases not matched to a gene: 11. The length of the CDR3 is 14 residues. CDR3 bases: TGTGCCAGCAGCGAATCGACAGGGGAGGTGGAAGCTTTCTTT. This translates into CASSESTGEVEAFF.

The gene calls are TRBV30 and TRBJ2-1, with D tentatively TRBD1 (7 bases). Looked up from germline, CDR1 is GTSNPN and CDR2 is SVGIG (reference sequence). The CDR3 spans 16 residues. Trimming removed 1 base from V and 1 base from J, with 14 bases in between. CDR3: CAWSGRGEPSYNEQFF. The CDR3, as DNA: TGTGCCTGGAGTGGCAGGGGGGAACCGTCCTACAATGAGCAGTTCTTC.

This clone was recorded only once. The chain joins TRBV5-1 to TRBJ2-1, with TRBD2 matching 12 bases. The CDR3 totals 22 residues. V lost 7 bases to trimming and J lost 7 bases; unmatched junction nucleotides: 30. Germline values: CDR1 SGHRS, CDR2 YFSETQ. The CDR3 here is CASGPISRMTPSGGAAVNEQFF. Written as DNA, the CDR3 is TGCGCCAGCGGCCCCATATCCCGTATGACTCCTAGCGGGGGGGCCGCCGTGAATGAGCAGTTCTTC. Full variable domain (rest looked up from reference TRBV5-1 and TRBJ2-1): KAGVTQTPRYLIKTRGQQVTLSCSPISGHRSVSWYQQTPGQGLQFLFEYFSETQRNKGNFPGRFSGRQFSNSRSEMNVSTLELGDSALYLCASGPISRMTPSGGAAVNEQFFGPGTRLTVL.

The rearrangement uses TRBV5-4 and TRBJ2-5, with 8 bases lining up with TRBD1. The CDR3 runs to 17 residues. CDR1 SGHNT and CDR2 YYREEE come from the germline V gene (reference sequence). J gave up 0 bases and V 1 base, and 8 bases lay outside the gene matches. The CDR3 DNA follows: TGTGCCAGCAGCTTGCAAGGACAGGGAATATACCAAGAGACCCAGTACTTC. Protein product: CASSLQGQGIYQETQYF.

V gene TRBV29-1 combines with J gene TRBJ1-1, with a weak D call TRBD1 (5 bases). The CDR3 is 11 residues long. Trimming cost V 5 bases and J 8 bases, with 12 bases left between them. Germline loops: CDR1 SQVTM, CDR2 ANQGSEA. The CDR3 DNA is TGCAGCGTTCGCCAGGGCTTGGAAGCTTTCTTT. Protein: CSVRQGLEAFF. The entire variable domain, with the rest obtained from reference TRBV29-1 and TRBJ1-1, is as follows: SAVISQKPSRDICQRGTSLTIQCQVDSQVTMMFWYRQQPGQSLTLIATANQGSEATYESGFVIDKFPISRPNLTFSTLTVSNMSPEDSSIYLCSVRQGLEAFFGQGTRLTVV.

The CDR3, as DNA: TGTGCCATCAGTGAGTCAAGGGGCACTGGAAACACCATATATTTT. Its protein product is CAISESRGTGNTIYF. The J gene is TRBJ1-3, the V gene TRBV10-3; a weak D match, TRBD1 (5 bases). Germline V gene lookup returns CDR1 ENHRY and CDR2 SYGVKD. The CDR3 consists of 15 residues. Trimming removed 0 bases from V and 2 bases from J, with 8 bases in between.

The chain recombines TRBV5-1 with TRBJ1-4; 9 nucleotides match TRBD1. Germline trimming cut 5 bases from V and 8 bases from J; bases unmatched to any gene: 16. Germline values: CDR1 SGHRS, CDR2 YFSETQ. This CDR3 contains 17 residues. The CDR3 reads CASRVRYPGTGYEKLFF. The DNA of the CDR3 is TGCGCCAGCAGGGTCCGATATCCTGGGACAGGGTACGAAAAACTGTTTTTT.

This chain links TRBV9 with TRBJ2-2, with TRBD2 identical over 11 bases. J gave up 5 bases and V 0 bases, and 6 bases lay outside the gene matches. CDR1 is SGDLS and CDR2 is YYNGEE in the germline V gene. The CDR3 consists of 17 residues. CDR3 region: CASSVGSGGAETGELFF. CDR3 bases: TGTGCCAGCAGCGTAGGTAGCGGGGGGGCGGAGACCGGGGAGCTGTTTTTT.

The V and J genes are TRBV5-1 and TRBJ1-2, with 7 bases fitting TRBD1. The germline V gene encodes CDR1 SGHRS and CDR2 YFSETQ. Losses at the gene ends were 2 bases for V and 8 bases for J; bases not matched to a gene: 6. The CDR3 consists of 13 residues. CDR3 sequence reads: CASSFDRAGGYTF. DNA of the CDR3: TGCGCCAGCAGCTTCGACAGGGCGGGGGGCTACACCTTC.

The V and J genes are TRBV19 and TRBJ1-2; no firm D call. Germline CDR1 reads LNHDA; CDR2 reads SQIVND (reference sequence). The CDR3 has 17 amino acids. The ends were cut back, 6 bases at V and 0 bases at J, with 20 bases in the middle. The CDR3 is CASSRREVPSPNYGYTF. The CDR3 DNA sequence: TGTGCCAGTAGCCGGAGGGAAGTCCCCTCACCTAACTATGGCTACACCTTC. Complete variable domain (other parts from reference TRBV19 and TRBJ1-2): DGGITQSPKYLFRKEGQNVTLSCEQNLNHDAMYWYRQDPGQGLRLIYYSQIVNDFQKGDIAEGYSVSREKKESFPLTVTSAQKNPTAFYLCASSRREVPSPNYGYTFGSGTRLTVV.

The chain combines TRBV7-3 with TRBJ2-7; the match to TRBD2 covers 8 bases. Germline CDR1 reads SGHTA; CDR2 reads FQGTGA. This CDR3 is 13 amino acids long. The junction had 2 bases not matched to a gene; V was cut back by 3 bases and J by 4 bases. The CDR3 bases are TGTGCCAGCAGCTTGAGCGGGGGATACGAGCAGTACTTC. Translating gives CASSLSGGYEQYF.

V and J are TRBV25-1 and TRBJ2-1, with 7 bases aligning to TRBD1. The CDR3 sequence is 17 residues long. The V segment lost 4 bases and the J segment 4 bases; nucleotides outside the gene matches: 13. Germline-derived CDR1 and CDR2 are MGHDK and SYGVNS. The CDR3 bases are TGTGCCAGCAGTGCCCCCAGACAGGGAAACACGTACAATGAGCAGTTCTTC. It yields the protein CASSAPRQGNTYNEQFF.

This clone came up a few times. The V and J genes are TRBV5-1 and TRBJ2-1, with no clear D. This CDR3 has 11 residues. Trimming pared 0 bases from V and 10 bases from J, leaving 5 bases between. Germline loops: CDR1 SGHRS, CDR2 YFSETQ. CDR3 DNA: TGCGCCAGCAGCTTGGAAGAGGAGCAGTTCTTC. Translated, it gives CASSLEEEQFF.

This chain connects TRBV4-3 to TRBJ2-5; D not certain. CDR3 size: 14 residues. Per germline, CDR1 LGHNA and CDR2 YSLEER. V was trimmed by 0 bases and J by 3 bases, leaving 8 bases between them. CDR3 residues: CASSQDYDKETQYF. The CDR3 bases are TGCGCCAGCAGCCAAGATTACGACAAAGAGACCCAGTACTTC.

The CDR3 DNA follows: TGTGCTAGTGAGGGCTTTGGACTCGAGTCGGCCGAGCAGTACTTC. Amino acid sequence: CASEGFGLESAEQYF. The chain uses TRBV12-5 and TRBJ2-7; D might be TRBD2 (5 bases). Germline CDR1 reads LGHNT; CDR2 reads FRNRAP. Deletions cut 7 bases from V and 6 bases from J, with 22 bases between. This CDR3 has 15 amino acids. Filled out from reference TRBV12-5 and TRBJ2-7, the complete variable domain reads DARVTQTPRHKVTEMGQEVTMRCQPILGHNTVFWYRQTMMQGLELLAYFRNRAPLDDSGMPKDRFSAEMPDATLATLKIQPSEPRDSAVYFCASEGFGLESAEQYFGPGTRLTVT.

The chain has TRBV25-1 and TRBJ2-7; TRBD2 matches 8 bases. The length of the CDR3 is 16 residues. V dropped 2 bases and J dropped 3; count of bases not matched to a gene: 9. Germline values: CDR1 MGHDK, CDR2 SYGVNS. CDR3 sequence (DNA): TGTGCCAGCAGTGAAAATCTACTAGCGGAGGTCTACGAGCAGTACTTC. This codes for CASSENLLAEVYEQYF.

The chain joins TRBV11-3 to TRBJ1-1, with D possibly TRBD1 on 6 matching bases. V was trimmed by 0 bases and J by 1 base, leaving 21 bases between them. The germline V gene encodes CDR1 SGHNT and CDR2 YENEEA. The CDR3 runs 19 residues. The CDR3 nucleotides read TGTGCCAGCAGCTTAGATCACCGCTGCCCGGGACACGAGAACACTGAAGCTTTCTTT. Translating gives CASSLDHRCPGHENTEAFF. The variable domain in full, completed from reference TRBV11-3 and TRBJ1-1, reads EAGVVQSPRYKIIEKKQPVAFWCNPISGHNTLYWYLQNLGQGPELLIRYENEEAVDDSQLPKDRFSAERLKGVDSTLKIQPAELGDSAVYLCASSLDHRCPGHENTEAFFGQGTRLTVV.

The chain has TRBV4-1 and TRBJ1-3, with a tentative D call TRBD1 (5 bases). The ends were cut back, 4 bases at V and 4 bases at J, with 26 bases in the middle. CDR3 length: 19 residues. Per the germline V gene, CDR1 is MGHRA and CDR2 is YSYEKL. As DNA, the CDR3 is TGCGCCAGCAGCCGAAAGACTGGCGCCCGCGGGACGTCCGGAAACACCATATATTTT. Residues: CASSRKTGARGTSGNTIYF.

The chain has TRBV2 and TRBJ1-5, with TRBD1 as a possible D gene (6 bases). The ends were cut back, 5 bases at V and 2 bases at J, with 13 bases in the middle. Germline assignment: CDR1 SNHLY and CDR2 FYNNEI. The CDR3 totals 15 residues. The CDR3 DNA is TGTGCCAGCAGTACCACAGGGAAATGCAATCAGCCCCAGCATTTT. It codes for CASSTTGKCNQPQHF. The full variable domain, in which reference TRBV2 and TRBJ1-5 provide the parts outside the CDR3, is EPEVTQTPSHQVTQMGQEVILRCVPISNHLYFYWYRQILGQKVEFLVSFYNNEISEKSEIFDDQFSVERPDGSNFTLKIRSTKLEDSAMYFCASSTTGKCNQPQHFGDGTRLSIL.